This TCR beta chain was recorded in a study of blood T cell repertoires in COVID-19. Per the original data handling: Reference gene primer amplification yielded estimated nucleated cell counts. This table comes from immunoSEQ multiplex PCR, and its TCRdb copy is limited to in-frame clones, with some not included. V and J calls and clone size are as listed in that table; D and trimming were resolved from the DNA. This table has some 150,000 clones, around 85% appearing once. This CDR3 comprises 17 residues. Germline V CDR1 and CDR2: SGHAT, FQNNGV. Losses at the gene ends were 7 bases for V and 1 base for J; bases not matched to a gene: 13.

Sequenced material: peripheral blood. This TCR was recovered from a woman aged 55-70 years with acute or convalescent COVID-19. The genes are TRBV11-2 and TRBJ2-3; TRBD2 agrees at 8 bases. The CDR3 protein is CASTPSGVGGGTDTQYF. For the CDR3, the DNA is TGTGCCAGCACGCCCTCCGGGGTCGGGGGGGGCACAGATACGCAGTATTTT.